This is a list of T cell receptor beta chains from one sample in a study of cytomegalovirus exposure and HLA in healthy donors. The data were produced by immunoSEQ multiplex PCR, yet TCRdb's version contains in-frame clones alone and is incomplete. The sample contains under 200,000 clones, approximately 70% of which appear only once. The sequencing input was PBMCs. These receptors all come from a young woman in good health and CMV-seronegative. Each CDR3 is given with its conserved first and last residue. Fields, in order: V gene, CDR3 protein.

V gene: TRBV11-2; CDR3 protein: CASSLQGVDTEAFF
V gene: TRBV7-9; CDR3 protein: CASSLIQANSPLHF
V gene: TRBV11-3; CDR3 protein: CASSLGGAGTDTQYF
V gene: TRBV5-5; CDR3 protein: CASSLVEAELFF
V gene: TRBV6-6; CDR3 protein: CASRTPLASDMETQYF
V gene: TRBV5-1; CDR3 protein: CASSETVANTGELFF
V gene: TRBV9; CDR3 protein: CASSPRASGTPDTQYF
V gene: TRBV18; CDR3 protein: CASSPGRAIYNEQFF
V gene: TRBV25-1; CDR3 protein: CASSVSGTDTQYF
V gene: TRBV6-5; CDR3 protein: CASSRTGTNYGYTF
V gene: TRBV9; CDR3 protein: CASEYWTGGKGYTF
V gene: TRBV2; CDR3 protein: CASSEEGLRTYQLLAKNIQYF
V gene: TRBV6-6; CDR3 protein: CASSPLVRPQHF
V gene: TRBV4-1; CDR3 protein: CASSQGVQGSDDSPLHF
V gene: TRBV15; CDR3 protein: CATRVGLGEGAETQYF
V gene: TRBV6-5; CDR3 protein: CASSPGRRPSQPQHF
V gene: TRBV9; CDR3 protein: CASSVVGGGGSTDTQYF
V gene: TRBV9; CDR3 protein: CASSHREGGGEKLFF
V gene: TRBV5-6; CDR3 protein: CASSLAIETQYF
V gene: TRBV11-2; CDR3 protein: CASGRTGDSGNTIYF
V gene: TRBV10-2; CDR3 protein: CASSEPSGSSYNEQFF
V gene: TRBV7-2; CDR3 protein: CASSLVSSGGETQYF
V gene: TRBV7-8; CDR3 protein: CASSLGRLLASNTGELFF
V gene: TRBV6-6; CDR3 protein: CASSSPGHPPEQYF
V gene: TRBV4-1; CDR3 protein: CASSQAPDRVNTEAFF
V gene: TRBV19; CDR3 protein: CASSSTWTSGIVNEQFF
V gene: TRBV19; CDR3 protein: CASSIDGGQGFQPQHF
V gene: TRBV18; CDR3 protein: CASSPPWPTKNNEQFF
V gene: TRBV2; CDR3 protein: CATTSRDRGYEQYF
V gene: TRBV5-1; CDR3 protein: CASSPSGGNYGYTF
V gene: TRBV10-2; CDR3 protein: CASGHPRDTIYF
V gene: TRBV13; CDR3 protein: CASSSALGEEKLFF
V gene: TRBV5-4; CDR3 protein: CASSSGPWGLFF
V gene: TRBV19; CDR3 protein: CASSIGGLGEEFF
V gene: TRBV11-2; CDR3 protein: CASSPTSGSVEQYF
V gene: TRBV10-3; CDR3 protein: CAISGPDYYGYTF
V gene: TRBV6-5; CDR3 protein: CAIWGGPNYGYTF
V gene: TRBV30; CDR3 protein: CAWELAGDATQYF
V gene: TRBV11-2; CDR3 protein: CASSPTGSPLHF
V gene: TRBV7-9; CDR3 protein: CASSLERGPSYEQYF
V gene: TRBV15; CDR3 protein: CATSFSGGYEQYF
V gene: TRBV2; CDR3 protein: CASRAGRQVEQYF
V gene: TRBV7-2; CDR3 protein: CASSPRTAPNEQFF